These 7 T cell receptor beta chains originate from one sample sequenced in a study of blood T cell repertoires in COVID-19. Some clones are missing from TCRdb's copy, which holds only in-frame ones; the method was immunoSEQ multiplex PCR. Here the sample spans 45,000 to 55,000 clones, over 70% being singletons. Material: peripheral blood. The receptors stem from a human donor in a cohort sampled during active COVID-19.

This sequence joins TRBV3-1 (or the pseudogene TRBV3-2) and TRBJ2-3, with TRBD2 as a possible D gene (5 bases). V was cut by 3 bases and J by 6 bases, with 13 bases left in between. Germline V gene data show CDR1 as LGHDT and CDR2 as YNNKEL (reference sequence). The CDR3 has 14 amino acids. The CDR3 protein is CASSHATRSDTQYF. DNA for the CDR3: TGTGCCAGCAGCCACGCTACTAGATCTGATACGCAGTATTTT.

The V and J genes are TRBV7-9 and TRBJ2-1; 8 nucleotides align to TRBD1. The V gene end was trimmed by 5 bases and the J gene end by 5 bases; junction bases not matched to a gene: 8. Germline loops: CDR1 SEHNR, CDR2 FQNEAQ (reference sequence). This CDR3 has 15 residues. CDR3 amino acids: CASSRGQDDHNEQFF. The CDR3 DNA reads as TGTGCCAGCAGCCGGGGACAGGATGACCACAATGAGCAGTTCTTC.

The CDR3 nucleotides read TGTGCCAGCAGTGCGGGACAGGTCGGGACCGGGGAGCTGTTTTTT. Amino acid sequence: CASSAGQVGTGELFF. J is TRBJ2-2 and V is TRBV2; 8 bases map to TRBD1. The CDR3 totals 15 residues. Trimming took 4 bases from V and 5 from J; bases not matched to a gene: 6. CDR1 SNHLY and CDR2 FYNNEI come from the germline V gene.

The chain uses TRBV19 and TRBJ1-1; D remains ambiguous. Germline V gene data show CDR1 as LNHDA and CDR2 as SQIVND (reference sequence). This CDR3 contains 16 residues. The V and J ends lost 5 bases and 5 bases respectively, with 21 bases between them. CDR3: CASSATPRPGGTEAFF. CDR3 in DNA: TGTGCCAGTAGTGCCACACCCCGGCCGGGTGGGACTGAAGCTTTCTTT. Filled out from reference TRBV19 and TRBJ1-1, the complete variable domain reads DGGITQSPKYLFRKEGQNVTLSCEQNLNHDAMYWYRQDPGQGLRLIYYSQIVNDFQKGDIAEGYSVSREKKESFPLTVTSAQKNPTAFYLCASSATPRPGGTEAFFGQGTRLTVV.

The chain couples TRBV9 to TRBJ1-5; 9 bases map to TRBD1. The germline V gene has CDR1 SGDLS and CDR2 YYNGEE. There are 14 residues in the CDR3. Trimming removed 0 bases from V and 5 bases from J; junction bases left unmatched: 0. The CDR3 region has the DNA TGTGCCAGCAGCGTAGGGGACAGGGATCAGCCCCAGCATTTT. It is translated as CASSVGDRDQPQHF. Looking up the rest from reference TRBV9 and TRBJ1-5 gives the full variable domain: DSGVTQTPKHLITATGQRVTLRCSPRSGDLSVYWYQQSLDQGLQFLIQYYNGEERAKGNILERFSAQQFPDLHSELNLSSLELGDSALYFCASSVGDRDQPQHFGDGTRLSIL.

The chain uses TRBV14 and TRBJ2-5, with 10 nucleotides matching TRBD2. Germline values: CDR1 SGHDN, CDR2 FVKESK. Unmatched junction bases numbered 10, after V lost 4 bases and J lost 5 bases. The CDR3 loop spans 16 amino acids. The CDR3 sequence is CASSPRTSGLGETQYF. The CDR3 DNA sequence: TGTGCCAGCAGCCCCCGGACTAGCGGACTCGGGGAGACCCAGTACTTC.

This chain connects TRBV7-3 to TRBJ2-7; 7 bases fit TRBD2. CDR1 is SGHTA, CDR2 FQGTGA, per germline. The CDR3 is 15 residues long. The J segment lost 0 bases and the V segment lost 3 bases, leaving 5 bases of the junction unmatched. In DNA form, the CDR3 reads TGTGCCAGCAGCTTCCTCGGGGGGAGCTCCTACGAGCAGTACTTC. This encodes CASSFLGGSSYEQYF.